Presented here are 2 T cell receptor beta chains from one specimen sequenced in a study of OX40 agonist ivuxolimab in advanced cancers. Here immunoSEQ multiplex PCR was the method, and the copy in TCRdb shows in-frame clones only, minus some. The data hold around 50,000 clones, with about four fifths observed a single time. Specimen: CD4+ or CD8+ T cells sorted from blood, collected in a trial of the OX40 agonist ivuxolimab. The receptors were sampled from an adult with an advanced solid tumor such as melanoma, head and neck, liver or kidney cancer.

V is TRBV9 and J is TRBJ1-1, with TRBD1 matching 8 bases. V lost 2 bases and J lost 6; bases outside the gene matches: 6. This CDR3 spans 14 amino acids. The germline V gene has CDR1 SGDLS and CDR2 YYNGEE. The CDR3 DNA follows: TGTGCCAGCAGCGTCCTCCAGGGGGCGGCTGAAGCTTTCTTT. It specifies CASSVLQGAAEAFF.

In this sample, this clone turned up once. The chain couples TRBV5-6 to TRBJ1-2; 7 bases align to TRBD1. The trim removed 4 bases at V and 8 bases at J, leaving 8 bases unmatched. Per the germline V gene, CDR1 is SGHDT and CDR2 is YYEEEE. The CDR3 is 13 amino acids. In DNA, the CDR3 is TGTGCCAGCAGCGATACAGGGGTAGGGGGCTACACCTTC. It encodes CASSDTGVGGYTF.